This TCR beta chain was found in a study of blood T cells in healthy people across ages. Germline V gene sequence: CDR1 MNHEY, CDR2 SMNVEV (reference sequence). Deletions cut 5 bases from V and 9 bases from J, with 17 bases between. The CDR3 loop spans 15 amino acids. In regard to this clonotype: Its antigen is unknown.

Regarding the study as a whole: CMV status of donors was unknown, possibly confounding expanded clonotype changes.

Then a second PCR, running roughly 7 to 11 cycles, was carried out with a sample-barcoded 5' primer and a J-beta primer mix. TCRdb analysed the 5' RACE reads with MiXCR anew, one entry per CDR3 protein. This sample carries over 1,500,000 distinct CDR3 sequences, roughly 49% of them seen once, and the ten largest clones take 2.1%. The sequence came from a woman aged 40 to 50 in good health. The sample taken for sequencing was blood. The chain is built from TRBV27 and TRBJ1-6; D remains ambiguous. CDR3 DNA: TGTGCCAGCAGTCCCCAATGGGATATGGTTTCACCCCTCCACTTT. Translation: CASSPQWDMVSPLHF.